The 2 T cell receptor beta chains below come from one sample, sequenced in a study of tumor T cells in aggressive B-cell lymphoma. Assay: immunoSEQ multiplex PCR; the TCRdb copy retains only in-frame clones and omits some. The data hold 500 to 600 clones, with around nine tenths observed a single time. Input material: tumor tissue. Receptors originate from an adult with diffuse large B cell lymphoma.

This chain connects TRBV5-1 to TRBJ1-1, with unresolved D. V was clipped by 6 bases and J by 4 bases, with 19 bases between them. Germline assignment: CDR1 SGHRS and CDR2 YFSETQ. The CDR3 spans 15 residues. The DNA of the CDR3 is TGCGCCAGCAAGGGAGCGGGCAACGCCTTCACTGAAGCTTTCTTT. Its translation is CASKGAGNAFTEAFF.

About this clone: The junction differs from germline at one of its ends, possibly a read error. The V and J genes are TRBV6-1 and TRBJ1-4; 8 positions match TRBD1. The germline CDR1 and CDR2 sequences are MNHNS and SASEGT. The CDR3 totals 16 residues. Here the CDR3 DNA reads TGTGCCGGCAGTGAAATCCAGGGGGCGACTAATGAAAAACTGTTTTTT. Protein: CAGSEIQGATNEKLFF.